The sample holds one count of the clone carrying this T cell receptor beta chain. This entry is derived from a study of shared clonotypes between healthy human individuals. V lost 0 bases, J lost 6 bases, and 16 bases lay in between. This CDR3 has 15 amino acids. Per germline, CDR1 SGHRS and CDR2 YFSETQ. Only in-frame clones appear in the TCRdb table, and some are missing; sequencing was by immunoSEQ multiplex PCR. The data contain approximately 2,000,000 clones, less than 95% of them singletons. V gene TRBV5-1 combines with J gene TRBJ2-7; D is unresolved. The clonotype comes from a man in his late teens or twenties in good health. Some clones in this sample may be carry-over from other donors' samples. Sequencing used naive CD4+ T cells from PBMCs. Subset here: CD45RA+ positively selected. DNA of the CDR3: TGCGCCAGCAGCTTGGTGAGGTCCCCTGGGGTCGAGCAGTACTTC. Protein sequence: CASSLVRSPGVEQYF.